Listed below are T cell receptor beta chains from one sample, sequenced in a study of T cells in Graves' hyperthyroidism and ophthalmopathy. TCRdb processed the multiplex PCR reads anew with MiXCR; each CDR3 protein has one entry. The sample carries more than 500,000 distinct CDR3 sequences, about 46% recorded once. The material sequenced was peripheral blood or thyroid tissue (not recorded which). These receptors came from an adult woman with Graves' disease, either hyperthyroidism or ophthalmopathy (not recorded which). CDR3s include the opening cysteine and the closing phenylalanine or tryptophan.

V gene,J gene,CDR3 protein
TRBV2,TRBJ1-5,CASSEEFGLPQHF
TRBV20-1,TRBJ2-7,CSAWIAGGEQYF
TRBV24-1,TRBJ1-2,CATSDLRGGYGYTF
TRBV2,TRBJ1-5,CASSVPGQGVSNQPQHF
TRBV25-1,TRBJ2-7,CASSELSSSQDGTTYAYEQYF
TRBV6-1,TRBJ2-7,CASSEERQGDEQYF
TRBV7-2,TRBJ1-6,CASSLMAFGRAPLHF
TRBV3-1,TRBJ2-7,CASSQATGTGYEQYF
TRBV29-1,TRBJ2-5,CSVGRQIQATQYF
TRBV20-1,TRBJ1-6,CSALTGLANSPLHF
TRBV7-8,TRBJ2-5,CASSFPGQGIQETQYF
TRBV29-1,TRBJ1-2,CSVEGGTVDYGYTF
TRBV2,TRBJ2-1,CASSPRNSYNEQFF
TRBV25-1,TRBJ1-2,CASSTGTGAYGYTF
TRBV29-1,TRBJ2-5,CSSASSTQETQYF